The sequence of this T cell receptor (beta chain) was determined in a study of blood T cell repertoires in COVID-19. Study-level background: Whether acute or convalescent, the COVID-19 samples came from the United States, Italy and Spain. Sources were T cells, B-cell-depleted T cells, or PBMCs; the material itself was cDNA or gDNA.

In this sample, this clone turned up a few times. In the authors' workflow: How many nucleated cells were present was estimated from reference gene primer amplification. Profiled with immunoSEQ multiplex PCR; TCRdb holds only in-frame clones, not every one. V and J calls and clone size are those listed in that table; D and trimming were worked out from the DNA. The repertoire holds roughly 200,000 clones, with about nine tenths as singletons. V was clipped by 6 bases and J by 4 bases, with 19 bases between them. Germline assignment: CDR1 MGHDK and CDR2 SYGVNS. This CDR3 comprises 15 residues. The chain employs TRBV25-1 and TRBJ2-7; TRBD2 might be the D (5 bases). This TCR was sampled from a man aged 18 to 30 with active or convalescent COVID-19. The sample comprised peripheral blood. The CDR3 DNA reads TGTGCCAGCAGGGCCCAGACGCCTAGCCCTTACGAGCAGTACTTC. Protein product: CASRAQTPSPYEQYF.